The source of this TCR beta chain is a study of OX40 agonist ivuxolimab in advanced cancers. CDR1 and CDR2 (germline): SNHLY, FYNNEI. The V gene lost 9 bases and the J gene lost 0 bases, with 9 bases spanning the gap. There are 12 residues in the CDR3. Turning to this clone: Its antigen is not identified.

Overall study findings and caveats: Expanded clones belonging to CD8+ T cells outnumbered, on average, those of CD4+.

TCRdb keeps only in-frame clones here, not all; method: immunoSEQ multiplex PCR. The table records around 19,000 clones, approximately 80% of them present only once. The chain uses TRBV2 and TRBJ2-7, with D maybe TRBD2 (6 bases). This sample comprised CD4+ or CD8+ T cells sorted from blood, obtained in a trial of the OX40 agonist ivuxolimab. The receptor was isolated from an adult with an advanced solid tumor such as melanoma, head and neck, liver or kidney cancer. CDR3 nucleotide sequence: TGTGCCAGGGGCGGGGCCTCCTACGAGCAGTACTTC. Residues: CARGGASYEQYF. The full variable domain, completed using reference TRBV2 and TRBJ2-7, is EPEVTQTPSHQVTQMGQEVILRCVPISNHLYFYWYRQILGQKVEFLVSFYNNEISEKSEIFDDQFSVERPDGSNFTLKIRSTKLEDSAMYFCARGGASYEQYFGPGTRLTVT.